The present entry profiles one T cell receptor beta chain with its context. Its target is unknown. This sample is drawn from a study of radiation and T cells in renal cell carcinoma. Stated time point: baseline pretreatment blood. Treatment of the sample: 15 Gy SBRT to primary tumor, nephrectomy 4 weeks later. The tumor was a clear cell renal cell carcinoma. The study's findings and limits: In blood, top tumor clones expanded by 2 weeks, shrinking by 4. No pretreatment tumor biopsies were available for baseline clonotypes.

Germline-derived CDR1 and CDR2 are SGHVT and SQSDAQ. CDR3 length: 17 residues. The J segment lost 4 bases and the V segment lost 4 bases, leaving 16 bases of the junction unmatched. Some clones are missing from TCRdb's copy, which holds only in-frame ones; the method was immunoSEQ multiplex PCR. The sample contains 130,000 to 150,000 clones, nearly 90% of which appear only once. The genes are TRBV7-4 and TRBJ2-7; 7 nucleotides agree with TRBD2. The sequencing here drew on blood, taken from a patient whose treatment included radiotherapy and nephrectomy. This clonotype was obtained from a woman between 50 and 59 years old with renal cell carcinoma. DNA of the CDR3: TGTGCCAGCAGCTCTGAAGGTGTGGGGGGGGATCATTACGAGCAGTACTTC. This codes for CASSSEGVGGDHYEQYF.